This T cell receptor beta chain was observed in a study of a mutant IDH1 vaccine in newly diagnosed glioma. Study details: The treated population exhibited a male proportion of about 60%, a female proportion of roughly 40%, and a mean age of roughly 39 years.

This clone appeared once. What it binds is unknown. CDR1 is MNHEY and CDR2 is SVGAGI in the germline V gene. CDR3 size: 15 residues. V was cut by 2 bases and J by 2 bases, with 13 bases left in between. Time point in this sample: week 23, last vaccination. In the vaccine, a single dose held 300 ug of the mutant IDH1 20-mer peptide, along with topical imiquimod. The repertoire was sequenced with immunoSEQ multiplex PCR; TCRdb's copy has only in-frame clones and lacks some. This sample has 25,000 to 35,000 clones, with approximately 90% found just once. The sequence was collected from a man aged 40-55 years with glioma. This material consisted of PBMCs, taken from a glioma patient whose treatment included an IDH1 peptide vaccine. The chain is built from TRBV6-5 and TRBJ2-7; D is unclear. This CDR3 is CASSYNPDRPYEQYF. The DNA of the CDR3 is TGTGCCAGCAGTTACAATCCCGACCGCCCCTACGAGCAGTACTTC.